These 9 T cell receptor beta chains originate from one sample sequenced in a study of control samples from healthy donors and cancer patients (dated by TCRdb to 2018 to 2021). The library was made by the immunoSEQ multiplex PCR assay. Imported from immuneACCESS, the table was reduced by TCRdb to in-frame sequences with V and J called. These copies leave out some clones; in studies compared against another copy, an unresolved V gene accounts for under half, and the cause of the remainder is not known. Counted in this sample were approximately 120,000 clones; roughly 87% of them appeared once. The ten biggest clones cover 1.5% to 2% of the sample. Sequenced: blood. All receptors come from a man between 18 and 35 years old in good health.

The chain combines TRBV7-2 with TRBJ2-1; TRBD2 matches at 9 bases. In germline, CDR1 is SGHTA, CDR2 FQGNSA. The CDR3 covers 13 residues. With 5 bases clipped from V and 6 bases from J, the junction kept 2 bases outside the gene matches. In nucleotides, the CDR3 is TGTGCCAGCAGCACGACTAGCGGCAATGAGCAGTTCTTC. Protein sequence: CASSTTSGNEQFF.

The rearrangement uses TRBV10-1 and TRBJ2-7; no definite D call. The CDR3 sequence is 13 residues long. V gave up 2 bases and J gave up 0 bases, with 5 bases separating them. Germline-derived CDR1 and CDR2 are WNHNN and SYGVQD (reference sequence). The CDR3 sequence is CASSEGFSYEQYF. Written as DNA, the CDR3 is TGCGCCAGCAGTGAGGGCTTCTCCTACGAGCAGTACTTC.

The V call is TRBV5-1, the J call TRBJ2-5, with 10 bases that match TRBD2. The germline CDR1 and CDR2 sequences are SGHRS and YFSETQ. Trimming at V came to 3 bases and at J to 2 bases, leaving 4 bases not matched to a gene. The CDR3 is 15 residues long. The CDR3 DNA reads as TGCGCCAGCAGCTCAAATAGCGGGAGGCAAGAGACCCAGTACTTC. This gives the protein CASSSNSGRQETQYF.

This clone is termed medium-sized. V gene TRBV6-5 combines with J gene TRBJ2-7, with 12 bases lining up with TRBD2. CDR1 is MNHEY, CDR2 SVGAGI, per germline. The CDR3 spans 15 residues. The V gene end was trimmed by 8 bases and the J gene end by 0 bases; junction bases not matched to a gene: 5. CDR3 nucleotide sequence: TGTGCCAGCGGCCTGACTAGCGGGAGCTCCTACGAGCAGTACTTC. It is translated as CASGLTSGSSYEQYF.

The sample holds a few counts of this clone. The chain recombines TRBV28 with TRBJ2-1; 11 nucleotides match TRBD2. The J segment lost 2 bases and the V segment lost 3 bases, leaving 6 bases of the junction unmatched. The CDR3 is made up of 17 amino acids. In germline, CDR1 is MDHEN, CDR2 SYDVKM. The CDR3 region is CASSFGASGRPYNEQFF. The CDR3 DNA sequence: TGTGCCAGCAGTTTTGGAGCTAGCGGGAGGCCCTACAATGAGCAGTTCTTC.

CDR3 amino acids: CASSISGQANTEAFF. CDR3 coding DNA: TGTGCCAGTAGTATTAGCGGACAAGCTAACACTGAAGCTTTCTTT. The chain uses TRBV19 and TRBJ1-1, with a possible D match to TRBD1 (5 bases). The CDR3 extends over 15 amino acids. Germline V gene sequence: CDR1 LNHDA, CDR2 SQIVND (reference sequence). Trimming cost V 3 bases and J 2 bases, with 13 bases left between them.

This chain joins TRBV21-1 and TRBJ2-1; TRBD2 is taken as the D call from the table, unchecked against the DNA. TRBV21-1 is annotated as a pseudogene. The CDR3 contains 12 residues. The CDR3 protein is CASSKYGLEQFF. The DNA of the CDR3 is TGTGCCAGCAGCAAATACGGACTAGAGCAGTTCTTC.

CDR3 loop: CASSLTGEVDEQFF. CDR3 DNA sequence: TGCGCCAGCAGCTTGACGGGAGAGGTCGATGAGCAGTTCTTC. The gene calls are TRBV5-1 and TRBJ2-1; possibly TRBD2 for D (6 bases). V lost 1 base and J lost 8, with 13 bases in between. The germline V gene encodes CDR1 SGHRS and CDR2 YFSETQ. This CDR3 spans 14 amino acids.

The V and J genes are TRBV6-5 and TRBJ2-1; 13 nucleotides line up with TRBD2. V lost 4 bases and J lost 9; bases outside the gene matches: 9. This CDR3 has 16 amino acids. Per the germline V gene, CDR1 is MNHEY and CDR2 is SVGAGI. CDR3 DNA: TGTGCCAGCAGTTCTACTGGACTAGCGGGAGACATTGAGCAGTTCTTC. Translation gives CASSSTGLAGDIEQFF.